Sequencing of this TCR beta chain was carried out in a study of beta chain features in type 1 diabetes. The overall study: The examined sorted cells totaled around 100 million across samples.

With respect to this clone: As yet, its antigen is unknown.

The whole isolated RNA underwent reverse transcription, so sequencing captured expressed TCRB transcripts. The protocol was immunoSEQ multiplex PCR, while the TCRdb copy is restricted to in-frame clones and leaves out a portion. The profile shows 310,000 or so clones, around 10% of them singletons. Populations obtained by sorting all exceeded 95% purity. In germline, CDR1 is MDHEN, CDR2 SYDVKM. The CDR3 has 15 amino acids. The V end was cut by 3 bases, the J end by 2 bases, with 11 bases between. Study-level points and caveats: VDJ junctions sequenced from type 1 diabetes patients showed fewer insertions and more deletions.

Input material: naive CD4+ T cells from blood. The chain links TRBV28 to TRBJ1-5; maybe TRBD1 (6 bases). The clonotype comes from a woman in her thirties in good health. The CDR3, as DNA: TGTGCCAGCAGTTTCAGGGGCAGGGGCAATCAGCCCCAGCATTTT. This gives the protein CASSFRGRGNQPQHF.